A selection of T cell receptor beta chains follows, all from one sample in a study of blood T cell repertoires in COVID-19. Produced via immunoSEQ multiplex PCR; TCRdb's table is partial and in-frame only. This sample yields some 80,000 clones, of which around nine tenths are seen a single time; roughly 5.3% belongs to the top ten. The specimen was peripheral blood. These receptors were obtained from a woman of 80 years or more with active or convalescent COVID-19. Each CDR3 is given with its conserved first and last residue. D genes are given only for firm matches. Size tells how often a clone was seen (once, few, many) or the class of an expanded clone, and some rows leave it out.

>TRBJ2-1|-|14|-|TRBV20-1
CSASLGQIHNEQFF
TGCAGTGCTAGTTTAGGACAGATACACAATGAGCAGTTCTTC
>TRBJ2-7|-|13|-|TRBV5-1
CASSLDSVYEQYF
TGCGCCAGCAGCTTGGATTCAGTCTACGAGCAGTACTTC
>TRBJ2-1|TRBD2|15|-|TRBV5-1
CASSLAGGPGNEQFF
TGCGCCAGCAGCTTGGCGGGGGGGCCGGGGAATGAGCAGTTCTTC
>TRBJ2-7|TRBD1|16|-|TRBV18
CASSPTWTGAGNEQYF
TGTGCCAGCTCACCGACCTGGACAGGGGCGGGAAACGAGCAGTACTTC
>TRBJ1-4|-|15|-|TRBV30
CAWRGGTATNEKLFF
TGTGCCTGGAGGGGGGGGACGGCCACTAATGAAAAACTGTTTTTT
>TRBJ2-7|TRBD2|15|-|TRBV7-7
CASSPGTSGNDEQYF
TGTGCTAGCAGCCCAGGGACTAGCGGGAATGACGAGCAGTACTTC
>TRBJ2-7|TRBD1|15|-|TRBV2
CASSGGQGSYYEQYF
TGTGCCAGCAGTGGAGGACAGGGGAGCTACTACGAGCAGTACTTC
>TRBJ2-5|-|12|-|TRBV30
CAWKGYQETQYF
TGTGCCTGGAAGGGGTACCAAGAGACCCAGTACTTC
>TRBJ2-1|TRBD2|17|-|TRBV9
CASSVGNSGGADNEQFF
TGTGCCAGCAGCGTAGGGAATAGCGGGGGGGCCGACAATGAGCAGTTCTTC
>TRBJ2-7|-|14|-|TRBV3-1/TRBV3-2
CASSRQGGPHEQYF
TGTGCCAGCAGCCGGCAGGGAGGACCCCACGAGCAGTACTTC
>TRBJ2-3|-|14|-|TRBV6-2/TRBV6-3
CASSYSVAIDTQYF
TGTGCCAGCAGTTACTCGGTAGCCATAGATACGCAGTATTTT
>TRBJ1-1|-|13|-|TRBV10-3
CAINRLMNTEAFF
TGTGCCATCAACAGGTTGATGAACACTGAAGCTTTCTTT
>TRBJ2-7|-|16|once|TRBV18
CASSPKASGSHWEQYF
TGTGCCAGCTCCCCAAAAGCGTCCGGGAGCCACTGGGAGCAGTACTTC
>TRBJ1-3|-|15|-|TRBV4-3
CASSQALSSGNTIYF
TGCGCCAGCAGCCAGGCCCTCAGCTCTGGAAACACCATATATTTT
>TRBJ2-7|-|13|once|TRBV28
CASVQGGLYEQYF
TGTGCCAGCGTACAGGGAGGGCTCTACGAGCAGTACTTC
>TRBJ2-7|-|12|-|TRBV6-5
CASRDSSYEQYF
TGTGCCAGCAGGGACAGCTCCTACGAGCAGTACTTC
>TRBJ2-4|TRBD2|18|-|TRBV7-2
CASSLEASGVMAKNIQYF
TGTGCCAGCAGCTTAGAGGCTAGCGGGGTGATGGCAAAAAACATTCAGTACTTC
>TRBJ2-7|-|14|-|TRBV5-8
CASSPYSTTYEQYF
TGTGCCAGCAGCCCCTATTCGACTACCTACGAGCAGTACTTC
>TRBJ2-1|-|16|-|TRBV15
CATSRTRVAPYNEQFF
TGTGCCACCAGCAGAACCCGGGTAGCCCCCTACAATGAGCAGTTCTTC
>TRBJ2-5|TRBD2|15|-|TRBV4-3
CASSQDRTSEETQYF
TGCGCCAGCAGCCAAGATAGGACTAGCGAAGAGACCCAGTACTTC
>TRBJ2-7|-|14|-|TRBV7-9
CASSSDRLTYEQYF
TGTGCCAGCAGCTCCGACAGGTTAACCTACGAGCAGTACTTC
>TRBJ1-3|TRBD1|16|-|TRBV3-1/TRBV3-2
CASSFNRGQSGNTIYF
TGTGCCAGCAGTTTCAACAGGGGGCAGTCTGGAAACACCATATATTTT
>TRBJ2-3|-|12|once|TRBV9
CASSVAQDTQYF
TGTGCCAGCAGCGTAGCACAAGATACGCAGTATTTT
>TRBJ2-7|TRBD1|14|once|TRBV27
CASSPQQGSSEQYF
TGTGCCAGCAGTCCCCAACAGGGGTCCTCCGAGCAGTACTTC
>TRBJ2-3|TRBD1|18|-|TRBV7-6
CASSTRTQGAKGTDTQYF
TGTGCCAGCAGCACACGGACCCAGGGGGCGAAAGGCACAGATACGCAGTATTTT
>TRBJ1-5|TRBD1|15|-|TRBV19
CACSFVQGAVQPQHF
TGTGCCTGTAGTTTTGTACAGGGGGCCGTTCAGCCCCAGCATTTT
>TRBJ2-5|-|13|-|TRBV2
CASTEAGPGTQYF
TGTGCCAGCACCGAGGCGGGCCCAGGGACCCAGTACTTC
>TRBJ1-4|-|12|-|TRBV27
CASSRINEKLFF
TGTGCCAGCAGCCGTATTAATGAAAAACTGTTTTTT
>TRBJ1-5|-|17|-|TRBV6-2/TRBV6-3
CASSYPTRQARGQPQHF
TGTGCCAGCAGTTACCCGACGAGACAGGCGAGGGGTCAGCCCCAGCATTTT
>TRBJ1-5|-|13|-|TRBV7-2
CASSVRSNQPQHF
TGTGCCAGCAGCGTGCGTAGCAATCAGCCCCAGCATTTT
>TRBJ2-1|TRBD2|17|few|TRBV5-1
CASSLLATAGVKNEQFF
TGCGCCAGCAGCCTTCTAGCGACGGCGGGAGTGAAGAATGAGCAGTTCTTC
>TRBJ2-3|-|15|few|TRBV6-5
CASRGLVQGADTQYF
TGTGCCAGCAGGGGCTTGGTTCAAGGGGCAGATACGCAGTATTTT
>TRBJ2-5|TRBD1|13|few|TRBV29-1
CSVRQGAGETQYF
TGCAGCGTTCGACAGGGGGCGGGGGAGACCCAGTACTTC
>TRBJ1-2|-|19|-|TRBV7-9
CASGGATTWTARANYGYTF
TGTGCCAGCGGGGGCGCAACGACGTGGACAGCCAGAGCTAACTATGGCTACACCTTC
>TRBJ2-7|-|13|-|TRBV12-3/TRBV12-4
CASSLGLSYEQYF
TGTGCCAGCAGTTTAGGTCTTTCCTACGAGCAGTACTTC
>TRBJ2-3|TRBD1|14|-|TRBV6-2/TRBV6-3
CASSYGQGTDTQYF
TGTGCCAGCAGTTACGGACAGGGCACAGATACGCAGTATTTT
>TRBJ1-3|TRBD1|16|-|TRBV5-4
CASSRSKTGMADTIYF
TGTGCCAGCAGCAGAAGCAAGACAGGGATGGCGGACACCATATATTTT